The present TCR beta chain was sequenced within a study of lymphopenia after photon versus proton radiotherapy. Study-wide findings and caveats: Larger post-nadir TCR diversity loss correlated inversely with survival in deceased patients. Under photons, naive T cells and diversity fell while effector/memory populations rose. Oligoclonal CD8+ Temra expansion after nadir drove photon patients' diversity drop. Authors raise, but do not show, better survival with proton therapy.

Concerning this clone: Its specificity is not known.

Germline loops: CDR1 MNHEY, CDR2 SVGAGI. The V and J ends lost 5 bases and 4 bases respectively, with 9 bases between them. This CDR3 contains 13 residues. The table came from immunoSEQ multiplex PCR; TCRdb's copy has only in-frame clones and leaves some out. The profile shows about 18,000 clones, 92% of them singletons. Specimen: peripheral blood, collected from a patient treated with photon-based radiotherapy. The receptor was isolated from a woman between 40 and 55 years old with cholangiocarcinoma. The gene calls are TRBV6-5 and TRBJ1-5; TRBD1 might be the D (5 bases). Here the CDR3 DNA reads TGTGCCAGCAGTCCCAGGGTAAATCAGCCCCAGCATTTT. Encoded protein: CASSPRVNQPQHF.